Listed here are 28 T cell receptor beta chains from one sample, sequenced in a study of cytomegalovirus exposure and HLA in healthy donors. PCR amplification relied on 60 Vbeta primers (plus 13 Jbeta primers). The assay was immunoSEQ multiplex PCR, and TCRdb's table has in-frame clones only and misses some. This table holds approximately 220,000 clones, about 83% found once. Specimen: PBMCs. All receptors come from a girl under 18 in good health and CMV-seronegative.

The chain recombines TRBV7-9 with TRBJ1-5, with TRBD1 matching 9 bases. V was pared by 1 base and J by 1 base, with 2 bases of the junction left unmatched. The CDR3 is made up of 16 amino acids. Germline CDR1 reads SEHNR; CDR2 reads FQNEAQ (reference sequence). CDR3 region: CASSLEGQGSNQPQHF. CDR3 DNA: TGTGCCAGCAGCTTAGAGGGACAGGGAAGCAATCAGCCCCAGCATTTT.

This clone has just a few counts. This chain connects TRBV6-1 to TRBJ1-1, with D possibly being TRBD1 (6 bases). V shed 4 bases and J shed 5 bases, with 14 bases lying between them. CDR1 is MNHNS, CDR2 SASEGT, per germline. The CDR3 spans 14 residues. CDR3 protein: CASSVGGARTEAFF. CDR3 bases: TGTGCCAGCAGTGTCGGGGGGGCGCGGACTGAAGCTTTCTTT.

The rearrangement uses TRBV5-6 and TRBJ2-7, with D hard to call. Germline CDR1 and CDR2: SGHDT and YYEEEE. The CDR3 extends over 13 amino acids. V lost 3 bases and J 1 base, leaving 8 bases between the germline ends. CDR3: CASSYRGSYEQYF. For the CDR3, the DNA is TGTGCCAGCAGCTACCGCGGATCCTACGAGCAGTACTTC.

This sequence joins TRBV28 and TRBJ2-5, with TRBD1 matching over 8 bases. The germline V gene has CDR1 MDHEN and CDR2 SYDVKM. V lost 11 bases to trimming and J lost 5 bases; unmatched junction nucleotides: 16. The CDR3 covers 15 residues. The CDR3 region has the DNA TGTGCCTCCCAAATACAGGGGGAAATTAGGGAGACCCAGTACTTC. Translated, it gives CASQIQGEIRETQYF.

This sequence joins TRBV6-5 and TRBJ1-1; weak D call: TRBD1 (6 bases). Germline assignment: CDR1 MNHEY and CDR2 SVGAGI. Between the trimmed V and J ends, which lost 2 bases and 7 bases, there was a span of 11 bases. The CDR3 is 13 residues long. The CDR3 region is CASSYLQGIEAFF. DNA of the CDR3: TGTGCCAGCAGTTACCTTCAGGGGATTGAAGCTTTCTTT.

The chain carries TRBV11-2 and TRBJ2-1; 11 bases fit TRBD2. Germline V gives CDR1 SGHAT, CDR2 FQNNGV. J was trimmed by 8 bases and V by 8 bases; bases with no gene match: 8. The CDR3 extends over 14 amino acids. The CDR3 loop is CASAGSGGAYEQFF. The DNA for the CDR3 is TGTGCCAGCGCCGGTAGCGGGGGGGCCTATGAGCAGTTCTTC.

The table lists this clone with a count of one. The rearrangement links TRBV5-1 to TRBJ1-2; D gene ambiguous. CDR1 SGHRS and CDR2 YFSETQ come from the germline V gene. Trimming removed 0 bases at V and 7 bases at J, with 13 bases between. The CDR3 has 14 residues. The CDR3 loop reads CASSLDSRRAGYTF. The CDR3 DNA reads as TGCGCCAGCAGCTTGGATTCGAGGAGAGCTGGCTACACCTTC.

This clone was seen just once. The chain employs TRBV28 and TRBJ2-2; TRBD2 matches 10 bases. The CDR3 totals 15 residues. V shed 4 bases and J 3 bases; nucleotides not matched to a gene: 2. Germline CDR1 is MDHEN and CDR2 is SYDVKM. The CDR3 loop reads CASSSGLADTGELFF. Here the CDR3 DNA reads TGTGCCAGCAGTTCCGGACTAGCGGACACCGGGGAGCTGTTTTTT.

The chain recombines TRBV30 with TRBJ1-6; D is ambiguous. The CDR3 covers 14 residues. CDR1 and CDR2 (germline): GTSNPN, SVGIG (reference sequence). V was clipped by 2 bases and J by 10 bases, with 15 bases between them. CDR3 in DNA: TGTGCCTGGAGTACGGGGTCCCCGGGCTCACCCCTCCACTTT. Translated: CAWSTGSPGSPLHF.

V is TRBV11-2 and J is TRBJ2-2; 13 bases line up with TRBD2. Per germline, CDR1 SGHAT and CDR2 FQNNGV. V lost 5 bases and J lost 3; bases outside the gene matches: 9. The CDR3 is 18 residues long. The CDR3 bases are TGTGCCAGCAGCCCTCGACGGGGGACTAGCGGGGACACCGGGGAGCTGTTTTTT. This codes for CASSPRRGTSGDTGELFF.

The CDR3, as DNA: TGTGCCAGCTCACCGCGGGTCTCGTCCAGTGCTAACTATGGCTACACCTTC. Amino acids: CASSPRVSSSANYGYTF. The chain has TRBV18 and TRBJ1-2, with D unclear. With 3 bases removed from V and 0 bases from J, the gap between germline ends came to 17 bases. CDR1 is KGHSH and CDR2 is LQKENI in the germline V gene. CDR3 size: 17 residues.

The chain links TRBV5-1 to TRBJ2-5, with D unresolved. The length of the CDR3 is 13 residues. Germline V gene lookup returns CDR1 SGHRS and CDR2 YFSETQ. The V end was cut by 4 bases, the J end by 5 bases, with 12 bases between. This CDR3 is CASSPEPGETQYF. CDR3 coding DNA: TGCGCCAGCAGCCCGGAACCCGGGGAGACCCAGTACTTC. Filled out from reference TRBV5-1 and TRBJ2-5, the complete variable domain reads KAGVTQTPRYLIKTRGQQVTLSCSPISGHRSVSWYQQTPGQGLQFLFEYFSETQRNKGNFPGRFSGRQFSNSRSEMNVSTLELGDSALYLCASSPEPGETQYFGPGTRLLVL.

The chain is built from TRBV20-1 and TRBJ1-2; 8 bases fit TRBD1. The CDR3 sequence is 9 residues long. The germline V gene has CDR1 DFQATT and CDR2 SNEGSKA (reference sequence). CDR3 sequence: CVTGDGYTF. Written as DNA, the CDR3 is TGCGTGACAGGGGATGGCTACACCTTC.

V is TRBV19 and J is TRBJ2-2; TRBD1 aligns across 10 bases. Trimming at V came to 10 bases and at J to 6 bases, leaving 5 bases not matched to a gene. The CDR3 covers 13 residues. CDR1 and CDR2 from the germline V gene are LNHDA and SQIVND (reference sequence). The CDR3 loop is CATGTGVSGELFF. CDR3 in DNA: TGTGCCACCGGGACAGGGGTCTCCGGGGAGCTGTTTTTT.

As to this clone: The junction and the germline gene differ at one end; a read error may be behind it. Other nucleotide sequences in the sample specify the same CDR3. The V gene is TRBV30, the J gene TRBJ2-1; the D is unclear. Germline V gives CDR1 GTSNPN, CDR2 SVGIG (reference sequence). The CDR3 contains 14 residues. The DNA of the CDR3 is TGCGCCTGGAGTGTACTGAACGGCGGCAATGAGCAGTTCTTC. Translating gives CAWSVLNGGNEQFF.

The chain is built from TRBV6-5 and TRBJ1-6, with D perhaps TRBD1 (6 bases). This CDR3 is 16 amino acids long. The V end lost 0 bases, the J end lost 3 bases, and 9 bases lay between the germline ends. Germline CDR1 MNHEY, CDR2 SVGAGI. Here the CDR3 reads CASSYSRDIYNSPLHF. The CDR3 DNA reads TGTGCCAGCAGTTACTCGAGGGACATCTATAATTCACCCCTCCACTTT.

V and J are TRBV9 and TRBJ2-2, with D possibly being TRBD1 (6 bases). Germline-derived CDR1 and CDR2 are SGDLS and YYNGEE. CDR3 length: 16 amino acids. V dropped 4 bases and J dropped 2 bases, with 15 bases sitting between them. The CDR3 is CASSSPGTPNTGELFF. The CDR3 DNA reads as TGTGCCAGCAGCTCCCCCGGGACACCAAACACCGGGGAGCTGTTTTTT.

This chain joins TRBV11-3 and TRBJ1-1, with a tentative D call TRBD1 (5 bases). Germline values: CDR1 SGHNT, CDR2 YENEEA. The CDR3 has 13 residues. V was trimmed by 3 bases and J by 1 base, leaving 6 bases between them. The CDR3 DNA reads TGTGCCAGCAGCTTCAGGGAGAACACTGAAGCTTTCTTT. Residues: CASSFRENTEAFF. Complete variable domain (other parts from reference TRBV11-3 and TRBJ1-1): EAGVVQSPRYKIIEKKQPVAFWCNPISGHNTLYWYLQNLGQGPELLIRYENEEAVDDSQLPKDRFSAERLKGVDSTLKIQPAELGDSAVYLCASSFRENTEAFFGQGTRLTVV.

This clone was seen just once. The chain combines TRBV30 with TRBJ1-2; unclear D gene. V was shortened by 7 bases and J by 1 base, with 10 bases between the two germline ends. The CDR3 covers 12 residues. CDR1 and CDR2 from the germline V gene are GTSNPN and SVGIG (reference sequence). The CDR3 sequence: CASISDNYGYTF. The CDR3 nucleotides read TGTGCCTCCATCAGCGATAACTATGGCTACACCTTC.

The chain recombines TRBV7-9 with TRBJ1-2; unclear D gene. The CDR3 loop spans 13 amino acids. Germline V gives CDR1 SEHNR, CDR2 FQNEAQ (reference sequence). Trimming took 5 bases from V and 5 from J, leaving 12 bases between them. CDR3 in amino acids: CASSPYSSYGYTF. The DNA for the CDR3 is TGTGCCAGCAGCCCTTACAGCTCATATGGCTACACCTTC.

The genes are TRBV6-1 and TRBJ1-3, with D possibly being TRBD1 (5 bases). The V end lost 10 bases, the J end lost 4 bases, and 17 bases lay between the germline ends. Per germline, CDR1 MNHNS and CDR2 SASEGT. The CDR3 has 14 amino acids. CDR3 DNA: TGTGCCATCAATAGCGGAGGGGTCGGAAACACCATATATTTT. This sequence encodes CAINSGGVGNTIYF.

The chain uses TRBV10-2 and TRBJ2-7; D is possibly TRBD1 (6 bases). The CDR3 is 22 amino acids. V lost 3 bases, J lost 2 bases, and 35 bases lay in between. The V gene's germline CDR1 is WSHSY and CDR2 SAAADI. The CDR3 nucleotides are TGCGCCAGCAGTGAAGCCACTATCAGTCTGAGCAGGGGCGGCCTTATGACCTACGAGCAGTACTTC. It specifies CASSEATISLSRGGLMTYEQYF.

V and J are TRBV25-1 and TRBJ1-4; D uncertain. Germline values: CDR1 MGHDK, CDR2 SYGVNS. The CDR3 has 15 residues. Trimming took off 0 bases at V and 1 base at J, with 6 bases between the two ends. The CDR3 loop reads CASSEYERTNEKLFF. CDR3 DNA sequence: TGTGCCAGCAGTGAATATGAGAGAACTAATGAAAAACTGTTTTTT.

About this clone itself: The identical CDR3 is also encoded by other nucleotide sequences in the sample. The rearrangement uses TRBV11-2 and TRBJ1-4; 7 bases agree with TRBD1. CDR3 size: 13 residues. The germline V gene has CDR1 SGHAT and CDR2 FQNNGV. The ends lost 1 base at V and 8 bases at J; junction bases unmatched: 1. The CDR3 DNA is TGTGCCAGCAGCTTAGGGGACAGAGAAAAACTGTTTTTT. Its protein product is CASSLGDREKLFF.

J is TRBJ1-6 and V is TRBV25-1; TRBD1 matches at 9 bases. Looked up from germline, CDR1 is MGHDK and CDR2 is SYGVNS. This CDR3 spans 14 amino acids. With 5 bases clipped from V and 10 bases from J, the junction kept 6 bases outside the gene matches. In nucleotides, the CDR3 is TGTGCCAGCAGTTACACGGGACAGGGATCACCCCTCCACTTT. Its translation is CASSYTGQGSPLHF.

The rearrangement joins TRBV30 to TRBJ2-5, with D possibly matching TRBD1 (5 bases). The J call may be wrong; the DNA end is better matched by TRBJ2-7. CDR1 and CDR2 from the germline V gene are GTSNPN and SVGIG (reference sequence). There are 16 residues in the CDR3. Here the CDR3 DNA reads TGTGCCTGGAAGCGCCCAAGAGACAGTAGCTCCTACGAGCAGTACTTC. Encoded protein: CAWKRPRDSSSYEQYF.

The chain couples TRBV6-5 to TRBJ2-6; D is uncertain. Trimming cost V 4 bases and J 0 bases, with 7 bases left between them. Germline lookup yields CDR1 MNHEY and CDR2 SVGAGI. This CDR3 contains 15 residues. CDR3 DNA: TGTGCCAGCAGTTTTCAACTCTCTGGGGCCAACGTCCTGACTTTC. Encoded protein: CASSFQLSGANVLTF.

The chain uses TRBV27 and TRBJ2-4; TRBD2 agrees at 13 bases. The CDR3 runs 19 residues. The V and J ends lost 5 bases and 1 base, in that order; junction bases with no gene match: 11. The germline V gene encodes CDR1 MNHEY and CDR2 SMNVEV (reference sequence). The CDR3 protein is CASSPGTSGALGAKNIQYF. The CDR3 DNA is TGTGCCAGCAGTCCAGGGACTAGCGGGGCCCTGGGGGCCAAAAACATTCAGTACTTC.